This is a list of T cell receptor beta chains from one sample in a study of blood T cell repertoires in COVID-19. Here immunoSEQ multiplex PCR was the method, and the copy in TCRdb shows in-frame clones only, minus some. The profile shows roughly 500,000 clones, approximately 83% of them singletons. The source material was peripheral blood. These receptors were collected from a human donor in a cohort sampled during active COVID-19. Each CDR3 is given with its conserved first and last residue. The D gene is left open where the match is weak. Clone size is given for some rows only: seen once, a few or many times, or a class if the clone is expanded.

D	size	V	J	DNA	CDR3
TRBD1	NA	TRBV27	TRBJ1-2	TGTGCCAGCAGTTTCAGACAGGGGGCGAGTGGCTACACCTTC	CASSFRQGASGYTF
TRBD1	NA	TRBV2	TRBJ2-7	TGTGCCAGCAGTGCGAGTAGAGGGGGCGCAAACGGGAAGTACTTC	CASSASRGGANGKYF
TRBD1	few	TRBV6-1	TRBJ1-5	TGTGCCAGCAGTGATCGGACAGGGCGTCAGCCCCAGCATTTT	CASSDRTGRQPQHF
TRBD1	NA	TRBV14	TRBJ2-7	TGTGCCAGCAGCCATGACGTCCCGGGACAGGGGAGGCAGTACTTC	CASSHDVPGQGRQYF
NA	NA	TRBV5-1	TRBJ1-1	TGCGCCAGCAGCTCAACAGGGAACACTGAAGCTTTCTTT	CASSSTGNTEAFF
NA	NA	TRBV6-5	TRBJ2-7	TGTGCCAGCAGGCCCTCCGGCAGGGGATTTTACGAGCAGTACTTC	CASRPSGRGFYEQYF
TRBD1	NA	TRBV19	TRBJ1-1	TGTGCCAGTAGTTTGCCGGGACAGAACCAACCTTTCTTT	CASSLPGQNQPFF
NA	NA	TRBV21-1	TRBJ2-7	TGTGCCAGCAGCACTCGGACAGGGGGCTTGGACGAGCAGTACTTC	CASSTRTGGLDEQYF
TRBD2	NA	TRBV6-2/TRBV6-3	TRBJ2-1	TGTGCCAGCAGTATAGCGGGAGACTCCTACAATGAGCAGTTCTTC	CASSIAGDSYNEQFF
NA	NA	TRBV28	TRBJ1-6	TGTGCCAGCAGTCCCACCGGCGGGGATCATTCACCCCTCCACTTT	CASSPTGGDHSPLHF
TRBD2	NA	TRBV11-2	TRBJ2-1	TGTGCCAGCAGAAAACCGGGACTAGCGGCCTACAATGAGCAGTTCTTC	CASRKPGLAAYNEQFF
NA	NA	TRBV18	TRBJ1-1	TGTGCCAGCTCACCACCCGGGTACACTGAAGCTTTCTTT	CASSPPGYTEAFF
TRBD2	NA	TRBV28	TRBJ2-3	TGTGCCAGCACTGAACTCAGCGGGAGGGATACGCAGTATTTT	CASTELSGRDTQYF
TRBD2	NA	TRBV7-8	TRBJ2-7	TGTGCCAGCAGCTTAGGGGCTAGCGGGAGGGCCTATGACGAGCAGTACTTC	CASSLGASGRAYDEQYF
TRBD1	NA	TRBV27	TRBJ1-1	TGTGCCAGCAGTTTTTATAAGGGGGCAATGAACACTGAAGCTTTCTTT	CASSFYKGAMNTEAFF
TRBD1	NA	TRBV15	TRBJ2-7	TGTGCCACCAGCCGAACCGACAGGGGACGTCCGGAGCAGTACTTC	CATSRTDRGRPEQYF
TRBD2	NA	TRBV5-4	TRBJ2-7	TGTGCCAGCAGCTTGGGCGGGAGCTCCTACGAGCAGTACTTC	CASSLGGSSYEQYF
NA	NA	TRBV6-5	TRBJ1-2	TGTGCCAGCACCGAAAACAGGCTGAACTATGGCTACACCTTC	CASTENRLNYGYTF
NA	NA	TRBV7-8	TRBJ1-1	TGTGCCAGCAGCTTAACGACAGGGAACACTGAAGCTTTCTTT	CASSLTTGNTEAFF
NA	NA	TRBV15	TRBJ2-6	TGTGCCACCAGAGGGGTTGGGTCTGGGGCCAACGTCCTGACTTTC	CATRGVGSGANVLTF
TRBD1	NA	TRBV9	TRBJ2-2	TGTGCCAGCAGCGGCGGACAGGCCGGGGAGCTGTTTTTT	CASSGGQAGELFF
NA	NA	TRBV7-9	TRBJ2-5	TGTGCCAGCAGCCGGGTTGCAGGAGGGGAATTCACAGAGACCCAGTACTTC	CASSRVAGGEFTETQYF
NA	NA	TRBV7-6	TRBJ2-7	TGTGCCAGCAGCAGCTTAGGCGGAGGTCAGTGGTACTTC	CASSSLGGGQWYF
TRBD2	NA	TRBV4-3	TRBJ2-4	TGCGCCAGCAGCCAAGATCTCGCGGGAGTCGTCAAAAACATTCAGTACTTC	CASSQDLAGVVKNIQYF
TRBD1	NA	TRBV28	TRBJ1-5	TGTGCCAGCAGCATTTTGGACAGGGCGGGTCAGCCCCAGCATTTT	CASSILDRAGQPQHF
NA	NA	TRBV7-9	TRBJ2-2	TGTGCCAGCAGCTTAACGGGAGATGCCGGGGAGCTGTTTTTT	CASSLTGDAGELFF
NA	few	TRBV11-3	TRBJ2-7	TGTGCCAGCAGCTTCCCCCTCCGTCTCCGGGGCAGGGGACACGAGCAGTACTTC	CASSFPLRLRGRGHEQYF
TRBD2	NA	TRBV10-3	TRBJ2-1	TGTGCCATCAGTGAGGGGAGCGGGGGACACAATGAGCAGTTCTTC	CAISEGSGGHNEQFF
NA	NA	TRBV2	TRBJ1-6	TGTGCCAGCAGTGTAACGGGTTCTAATTCACCCCTCCACTTT	CASSVTGSNSPLHF
NA	NA	TRBV15	TRBJ2-6	TGTGCCACCAGCAGATCTATCTCTGGGGCCAACGTCCTGACTTTC	CATSRSISGANVLTF
TRBD1	NA	TRBV11-2	TRBJ2-5	TGTGCCAGCAGCACCGCCGGACAGGGGGGGTTAGGGACCCAGTACTTC	CASSTAGQGGLGTQYF
NA	NA	TRBV9	TRBJ2-7	TGTGCCAGCAGCCCGCGGCAGACCTCCTACGAGCAGTACTTC	CASSPRQTSYEQYF
TRBD2	NA	TRBV5-1	TRBJ2-1	TGCGCCAGCAGCTTGGCCGTAGCGGGAGGGTATAATGAGCAGTTCTTC	CASSLAVAGGYNEQFF
TRBD1	NA	TRBV11-2	TRBJ1-4	TGTGCCAGCAGCCCACAGGGGTCTAATGAAAAACTGTTTTTT	CASSPQGSNEKLFF
TRBD1	NA	TRBV19	TRBJ2-7	TGTGCCAGTAAGGGGACAGGGATCTCCTACGAGCAGTACTTC	CASKGTGISYEQYF
NA	once	TRBV6-5	TRBJ2-7	TGTGCCAGCAGTTCCCGTCCCTACGAGCAGTACTTC	CASSSRPYEQYF
NA	NA	TRBV28	TRBJ1-2	TGTGCCAGCATGCAGGGGTCTAACTATGGCTACACCTTC	CASMQGSNYGYTF
TRBD1	NA	TRBV2	TRBJ2-7	TGTGCCAGCAGTGGGACAGGGTTTACCTACGAGCAGTACTTC	CASSGTGFTYEQYF
NA	NA	TRBV19	TRBJ1-5	TGTGCCAGCACAAAGAGGGAAAATCAGCCCCAGCATTTT	CASTKRENQPQHF
TRBD1	NA	TRBV27	TRBJ2-7	TGTGCCAGCAGTACCACAACAGGGGCCTCCTACGAGCAGTACTTC	CASSTTTGASYEQYF
NA	NA	TRBV7-3	TRBJ2-7	TGTGCCAGCAGCTTAAGAGGGAGTCAAGGCGAGCAGTACTTC	CASSLRGSQGEQYF
TRBD2	NA	TRBV19	TRBJ2-2	TGTGCCAGTAGTACCGGACTAGCGGGAGTGGGGGAGCTGTTTTTT	CASSTGLAGVGELFF
NA	NA	TRBV19	TRBJ1-5	TGTGCCAGTAGTATTGGAGGGGGGGATCAGCCCCAGCATTTT	CASSIGGGDQPQHF
NA	NA	TRBV5-4	TRBJ2-2	TGTGCCAGCAGCGCTCAGGGTATCGGCGGGGAGCTGTTTTTT	CASSAQGIGGELFF
TRBD1	NA	TRBV30	TRBJ2-3	TGTGCCTGGAGTGTACCCAACAGGGGGGCGGTGGCGCAGTATTTT	CAWSVPNRGAVAQYF
TRBD1	NA	TRBV7-2	TRBJ1-5	TGTGCCAGCAGCTTAGGGGGACAGGGCCATCAGCCCCAGCATTTT	CASSLGGQGHQPQHF
NA	few	TRBV10-3	TRBJ1-3	TGTGCCATCAGTGAATCTGGGACAAAGCAAGGAAACACCATATATTTT	CAISESGTKQGNTIYF
NA	NA	TRBV18	TRBJ2-7	TGTGCCAGCTCCTGGACAAGCTCCTACGAGCAGTACTTC	CASSWTSSYEQYF
TRBD1	NA	TRBV9	TRBJ1-1	TGTGCCAGCAGTTCAACAGGGGGCACTGAAGCTTTCTTT	CASSSTGGTEAFF
TRBD1	NA	TRBV19	TRBJ2-2	TGTGCCAGTAGTAACGACAGGGACGGGGAGCTGTTTTTT	CASSNDRDGELFF
NA	NA	TRBV30	TRBJ1-2	TGTGCCTGGAGTCCTCGACAGTCTGGCTACACCTTC	CAWSPRQSGYTF
TRBD1	NA	TRBV7-3	TRBJ2-2	TGTGCCAGCCGACAGGGCGGCACCGGGGAGCTGTTTTTT	CASRQGGTGELFF
NA	NA	TRBV30	TRBJ2-2	TGTGCCTGGGGGCGTACCGGGGAGCTGTTTTTT	CAWGRTGELFF
TRBD2	NA	TRBV9	TRBJ2-7	TGTGCCAGCAGCGTATCAAGCGGGATAAGCGTTGGGGAGCAGTACTTC	CASSVSSGISVGEQYF